The clone carrying this TCR beta chain came up a few times. Its antigen is not identified. Germline V gives CDR1 SGHTA, CDR2 FQGTGA. This CDR3 region has 13 residues. V was trimmed by 1 base and J by 8 bases, leaving 11 bases between them. These data are taken from a study of somatic mutations in cytotoxic T cells in rheumatoid arthritis. The table came from immunoSEQ multiplex PCR; TCRdb's copy has only in-frame clones and leaves some out. Of some 6,700 clones in the sample, 75% are singletons; the top ten hold about 40%. Study-level findings and limits: Each of about an eighth of the 65 patients had a largest CD8+ clone that made up more than 20% of CD8+ cells. Rheumatoid arthritis patients and age-matched healthy controls showed no significant difference in CD8+ T-cell clonality.

This chain uses TRBV7-3 with TRBJ1-1; maybe TRBD1 (6 bases). Sample: CD8+ T cells sorted from blood. The sequence was obtained from a woman in her sixties or seventies in good health. In DNA, the CDR3 is TGTGCCAGCAGCTTAAGAAGGACAGAAGAAGCTTTCTTT. The encoded protein is CASSLRRTEEAFF.